This passage covers 30 T cell receptor beta chains from one sample sequenced in a study of preoperative IRX-2 immunotherapy in early breast cancer. TCRdb's copy holds only in-frame clones and misses some; the assay was immunoSEQ multiplex PCR. Of 6,200 or so clones listed, around 74% are singletons. The treatment here: preoperative locoregional IRX-2 cytokine immunotherapy. This specimen was tumor tissue, taken before IRX-2 immunotherapy. The source is a human donor with breast cancer.

The chain carries TRBV5-1 and TRBJ2-6; weak D call: TRBD1 (6 bases). The CDR3 is 18 residues long. The V gene lost 4 bases and the J gene lost 1 base, with 18 bases spanning the gap. Germline CDR1 SGHRS, CDR2 YFSETQ. The CDR3 sequence is CASSPLAGVISGANVLTF. CDR3 nucleotide sequence: TGCGCCAGCAGCCCACTGGCAGGGGTGATTTCTGGGGCCAACGTCCTGACTTTC. The full variable domain, rest sourced from reference TRBV5-1 and TRBJ2-6, is KAGVTQTPRYLIKTRGQQVTLSCSPISGHRSVSWYQQTPGQGLQFLFEYFSETQRNKGNFPGRFSGRQFSNSRSEMNVSTLELGDSALYLCASSPLAGVISGANVLTFGAGSRLTVL.

The chain has TRBV6-8 and TRBJ2-3, with 8 positions matching TRBD2. V lost 6 bases, J lost 0 bases, and 11 bases stayed unmatched. Germline V gene sequence: CDR1 MNHGY, CDR2 SAAAGT. The CDR3 consists of 17 residues. The CDR3 nucleotides are TGTGCCAGCAGCCCGGGACTAGGGCGCGGTAGCACAGATACGCAGTATTTT. Its translation: CASSPGLGRGSTDTQYF.

The V and J genes are TRBV11-3 and TRBJ2-3; TRBD1 is a possible D gene (6 bases). CDR3 size: 16 residues. From germline, CDR1 is SGHNT and CDR2 YENEEA. V was cut by 3 bases and J by 0 bases, with 13 bases left in between. CDR3: CASSFGGGASTDTQYF. The CDR3 DNA sequence: TGTGCCAGCAGCTTTGGTGGGGGCGCTAGCACAGATACGCAGTATTTT.

This chain uses TRBV23-1 with TRBJ1-2, with 7 bases identical to TRBD1. TRBV23-1 is an ORF, and what it does is uncertain. J was trimmed by 2 bases and V by 6 bases; bases with no gene match: 12. The CDR3 covers 16 residues. The CDR3 bases are TGCGCCAGCAGGACCCGAACCAAACAGGGGAACTATGGCTACACCTTC. Residues: CASRTRTKQGNYGYTF.

The rearrangement uses TRBV6-8 and TRBJ1-1, with TRBD1 matching 8 bases. CDR1 and CDR2 (germline): MNHGY, SAAAGT. There are 13 residues in the CDR3. V trimming: 6 bases; J trimming: 6 bases; junction bases outside the gene matches: 6. Here the CDR3 DNA reads TGTGCCAGCAGGATGGACAGGGTTTCTGAAGCTTTCTTT. Residues: CASRMDRVSEAFF.

The rearrangement joins TRBV29-1 to TRBJ2-7, with 7 bases that match TRBD1. This CDR3 spans 13 amino acids. CDR1 is SQVTM, CDR2 ANQGSEA, per germline. The junction had 10 bases not matched to a gene; V was cut back by 7 bases and J by 4 bases. CDR3: CSASSTGVYEQYF. In nucleotides, the CDR3 is TGCAGCGCCAGCAGTACAGGGGTTTACGAGCAGTACTTC.

The chain employs TRBV6-8 and TRBJ2-5; the D gene could be TRBD1 or TRBD2 (5 bases each). Trimming left V 0 bases short and J 3 bases short, with 14 bases between. The CDR3 loop spans 16 amino acids. From germline, CDR1 is MNHGY and CDR2 SAAAGT. The CDR3 protein is CASSYSTWGKEETQYF. CDR3 coding DNA: TGTGCCAGCAGTTACTCGACTTGGGGGAAGGAAGAGACCCAGTACTTC.

The chain combines TRBV11-3 with TRBJ2-2; tentatively, D is TRBD1 (5 bases). The CDR3 covers 15 residues. The germline V gene has CDR1 SGHNT and CDR2 YENEEA. V lost 5 bases and J lost 1, with 11 bases in between. CDR3 residues: CASSHATGNTGELFF. CDR3 bases: TGTGCCAGCAGCCACGCCACAGGGAACACCGGGGAGCTGTTTTTT. Combining the CDR3 with reference TRBV11-3 and TRBJ2-2 gives the whole variable domain EAGVVQSPRYKIIEKKQPVAFWCNPISGHNTLYWYLQNLGQGPELLIRYENEEAVDDSQLPKDRFSAERLKGVDSTLKIQPAELGDSAVYLCASSHATGNTGELFFGEGSRLTVL.

The V and J genes are TRBV6-8 and TRBJ2-1; 7 nucleotides line up with TRBD1. Trimming removed 5 bases from V and 8 bases from J; junction bases left unmatched: 12. CDR1 and CDR2 from the germline V gene are MNHGY and SAAAGT. CDR3 length: 15 residues. The DNA for the CDR3 is TGTGCCAGCAGTAACCCGGGACAGAGTCTTCATGAGCAGTTCTTC. The encoded protein is CASSNPGQSLHEQFF.

V is TRBV14 and J is TRBJ1-2, with TRBD1 matching over 7 bases. CDR3 length equals 14 residues. Germline CDR1 and CDR2: SGHDN and FVKESK. V shed 3 bases and J 6 bases; nucleotides not matched to a gene: 7. The CDR3 bases are TGTGCCAGCAGCCACGGACAGGCTAGGGATGGCTACACCTTC. This codes for CASSHGQARDGYTF.

The chain links TRBV19 to TRBJ1-1; D is uncertain. Trimming shortened V by 4 bases and J by 0 bases, and 21 bases separated the two germline ends. CDR1 LNHDA and CDR2 SQIVND come from the germline V gene (reference sequence). This CDR3 is built from 18 residues. The DNA for the CDR3 is TGTGCCAGTAGTACACACTCATTCGCCCTGGTTTTGAACACTGAAGCTTTCTTT. This sequence encodes CASSTHSFALVLNTEAFF.

This chain links TRBV19 with TRBJ2-3; 8 nucleotides align to TRBD1. In germline, CDR1 is LNHDA, CDR2 SQIVND (reference sequence). V shed 3 bases, J shed 6 bases, and the junction held 8 bases outside the gene matches. The CDR3 runs to 15 residues. The CDR3 nucleotides are TGTGCCAGTAGTATCCGGGAGACAGGGGAGGATACGCAGTATTTT. It is translated as CASSIRETGEDTQYF.

The rearrangement uses TRBV30 and TRBJ2-3; D not resolved. The CDR3 has 13 residues. The germline gives CDR1 GTSNPN, CDR2 SVGIG (reference sequence). V was pared by 3 bases and J by 4 bases, with 11 bases between. In DNA form, the CDR3 reads TGTGCCTGGAGCGACTCATGGGCAGATACGCAGTATTTT. It translates to CAWSDSWADTQYF.

The chain recombines TRBV18 with TRBJ1-2, with D possibly TRBD1 on 6 matching bases. This CDR3 spans 15 amino acids. Trimming removed 3 bases from V and 4 bases from J, with 15 bases in between. Germline V gene lookup returns CDR1 KGHSH and CDR2 LQKENI. The CDR3 sequence is CASSPNTGSSYGYTF. CDR3 in DNA: TGTGCCAGCTCACCGAATACAGGGTCGAGCTATGGCTACACCTTC.

The V and J genes are TRBV6-8 and TRBJ1-2, with 7 bases identical to TRBD1. V was clipped by 6 bases and J by 2 bases; unmatched bases: 12. The germline V gene encodes CDR1 MNHGY and CDR2 SAAAGT. The CDR3 contains 16 residues. The CDR3 DNA follows: TGTGCCAGCAGAGAAAATCACAGGGGTACAAACTATGGCTACACCTTC. Translating it yields CASRENHRGTNYGYTF.

V usage is TRBV23-1 and J usage is TRBJ2-3; D might be TRBD2 (5 bases). TRBV23-1 belongs to the ORF category, with a function that is uncertain. V lost 6 bases and J 5 bases, leaving 21 bases between the germline ends. This CDR3 contains 16 residues. For the CDR3, the DNA is TGCGCCAGCAGCCACCCCAAGGTAGCCGCGGGAGATACGCAGTATTTT. It is translated as CASSHPKVAAGDTQYF.

The chain is built from TRBV5-1 and TRBJ2-2; 9 positions match TRBD2. With 2 bases clipped from V and 8 bases from J, the junction kept 13 bases outside the gene matches. There are 17 residues in the CDR3. Germline V CDR1 and CDR2: SGHRS, YFSETQ. CDR3 nucleotides: TGCGCCAGCAGCTTAGCCGGGACTAGCACCGATAGGGGGGAGCTGTTTTTT. It specifies CASSLAGTSTDRGELFF.

V and J are TRBV11-3 and TRBJ2-3; TRBD2 might be the D (5 bases). CDR3 length equals 16 residues. V was shortened by 3 bases and J by 2 bases, with 15 bases between the two germline ends. The germline gives CDR1 SGHNT, CDR2 YENEEA. CDR3 in amino acids: CASSFPREGPTDTQYF. The CDR3 nucleotides are TGTGCCAGCAGCTTCCCCCGTGAGGGCCCCACAGATACGCAGTATTTT.

In nucleotides, the CDR3 is TGTGCCAGTAGTATTGACGGAAGCTCCTACAATGAGCAGTTCTTC. Protein product: CASSIDGSSYNEQFF. The chain couples TRBV19 to TRBJ2-1; no firm D call. Germline V gene sequence: CDR1 LNHDA, CDR2 SQIVND (reference sequence). The CDR3 is 15 amino acids. V was shortened by 3 bases and J by 0 bases, with 9 bases between the two germline ends.

This clone was detected only a few times. Germline and junction disagree at one end, which may indicate a read error. The chain carries TRBV6-8 and TRBJ1-2; 8 positions agree with TRBD1. Germline loops: CDR1 MNHGY, CDR2 SAAAGT. The CDR3 has 12 residues. The CDR3 sequence: CASTAGGYRYTF. The CDR3 DNA reads as TGTGCCAGCACGGCAGGGGGCTATCGCTACACCTTC.

V and J are TRBV6-8 and TRBJ2-1; no clear D. CDR1 is MNHGY and CDR2 is SAAAGT in the germline V gene. The CDR3 runs 12 residues. Trimming removed 2 bases at V and 6 bases at J, with 5 bases between. The CDR3 loop reads CASSYNFNEQFF. Here the CDR3 DNA reads TGTGCCAGCAGTTACAATTTCAATGAGCAGTTCTTC.

The chain carries TRBV5-1 and TRBJ2-2, with 11 nucleotides matching TRBD2. V lost 4 bases to trimming and J lost 1 base; unmatched junction nucleotides: 6. There are 17 residues in the CDR3. Germline CDR1 reads SGHRS; CDR2 reads YFSETQ. The CDR3 protein is CASSERGTSGNTGELFF. The CDR3 coding sequence is TGCGCCAGCAGCGAGAGGGGGACTAGCGGGAACACCGGGGAGCTGTTTTTT.

The J gene is TRBJ2-5, the V gene TRBV6-8, with TRBD2 matching 13 bases. The V segment lost 2 bases and the J segment 2 bases; nucleotides outside the gene matches: 8. CDR1 and CDR2 from the germline V gene are MNHGY and SAAAGT. The CDR3 covers 18 residues. DNA for the CDR3: TGTGCCAGCAGTTACCAGGGACTAGCGGGGCCAGGTCAAGAGACCCAGTACTTC. It yields the protein CASSYQGLAGPGQETQYF.

This clone was observed once. This chain joins TRBV18 and TRBJ2-7; 7 bases map to TRBD1. CDR3 length equals 13 residues. V shed 6 bases, J shed 2 bases, and the junction held 4 bases outside the gene matches. The germline CDR1 and CDR2 sequences are KGHSH and LQKENI. The CDR3 DNA sequence: TGTGCCAGCTCCCGGGACAGCACCTACGAGCAGTACTTC. Residues: CASSRDSTYEQYF. Full variable domain (remainder filled in from reference TRBV18 and TRBJ2-7): NAGVMQNPRHLVRRRGQEARLRCSPMKGHSHVYWYRQLPEEGLKFMVYLQKENIIDESGMPKERFSAEFPKEGPSILRIQQVVRGDSAAYFCASSRDSTYEQYFGPGTRLTVT.

This clone was observed a few times. This chain connects TRBV19 to TRBJ1-1; the D gene is possibly TRBD1 (6 bases). Trimming removed 3 bases at V and 0 bases at J, with 8 bases between. Germline V lookup: CDR1 LNHDA, CDR2 SQIVND (reference sequence). CDR3 length: 14 residues. CDR3 DNA sequence: TGTGCCAGTAGTATTCAGGGGATGAACACTGAAGCTTTCTTT. It is translated as CASSIQGMNTEAFF.

This sequence joins TRBV6-8 and TRBJ2-5; no reliable D call. CDR3 length equals 13 residues. Germline assignment: CDR1 MNHGY and CDR2 SAAAGT. Trimming shortened V by 6 bases and J by 4 bases, and 12 bases separated the two germline ends. CDR3 DNA: TGTGCCAGCAGACGCGACGACCGAGAGACCCAGTACTTC. Protein: CASRRDDRETQYF.

The CDR3 here is CASSFIVTGKGGYTF. In DNA form, the CDR3 reads TGTGCCAGCAGTTTTATTGTGACAGGGAAAGGCGGCTACACCTTC. This chain links TRBV28 with TRBJ1-2, with TRBD1 identical over 7 bases. Looked up from germline, CDR1 is MDHEN and CDR2 is SYDVKM. With 3 bases clipped from V and 8 bases from J, the junction kept 12 bases outside the gene matches. The CDR3 runs 15 residues.

This rearrangement joins TRBV11-3 to TRBJ2-7; D is possibly TRBD1 or TRBD2 (5 bases each). The CDR3 loop spans 15 amino acids. Trimming cost V 3 bases and J 2 bases, with 14 bases left between them. In germline, CDR1 is SGHNT, CDR2 YENEEA. The CDR3 is CASSLFHGAAYEQYF. CDR3 bases: TGTGCCAGCAGCTTGTTCCACGGGGCCGCCTACGAGCAGTACTTC. The variable domain in full, completed from reference TRBV11-3 and TRBJ2-7, reads EAGVVQSPRYKIIEKKQPVAFWCNPISGHNTLYWYLQNLGQGPELLIRYENEEAVDDSQLPKDRFSAERLKGVDSTLKIQPAELGDSAVYLCASSLFHGAAYEQYFGPGTRLTVT.

The chain joins TRBV15 to TRBJ1-1, with TRBD1 matching over 8 bases. V shed 1 base and J 5 bases; nucleotides not matched to a gene: 6. The CDR3 spans 15 residues. CDR1 is LNHNV, CDR2 YYDKDF, per germline (reference sequence). The CDR3, as DNA: TGTGCCACCAGCAGAGTCACAGGGGGAAGTACTGAAGCTTTCTTT. Translated, it gives CATSRVTGGSTEAFF. Full variable domain (rest looked up from reference TRBV15 and TRBJ1-1): DAMVIQNPRYQVTQFGKPVTLSCSQTLNHNVMYWYQQKSSQAPKLLFHYYDKDFNNEADTPDNFQSRRPNTSFCFLDIRSPGLGDTAMYLCATSRVTGGSTEAFFGQGTRLTVV.

The table lists this clone with a count of one. J is TRBJ1-2 and V is TRBV2; weak D call: TRBD1 (5 bases). CDR1 SNHLY and CDR2 FYNNEI come from the germline V gene. The germline V and J ends were trimmed by 5 bases and 8 bases, with 18 bases remaining between them. This CDR3 is built from 14 residues. The CDR3 region has the DNA TGTGCCAGCAGTTTCGGTAGTCAGGGCGAGGGCTACACCTTC. Its protein is CASSFGSQGEGYTF.